This T cell receptor beta chain was found in a study of blood T cell repertoires in COVID-19. Original handling: Reference gene primer amplification in the assay estimated nucleated cell counts. The table came from immunoSEQ multiplex PCR; TCRdb's copy has only in-frame clones and leaves some out. V and J calls and clone size are given by that table; D and trimming were obtained from the DNA. In the table there are 120,000 to 150,000 clones, around 90% of which are singletons. CDR1 is SGHAT, CDR2 FQNNGV, per germline. The CDR3 consists of 14 residues. V trimming: 5 bases; J trimming: 6 bases; junction bases outside the gene matches: 5.

This receptor was obtained from a woman between 50 and 59 years old with acute or convalescent COVID-19. The chain couples TRBV11-2 to TRBJ2-1; 9 bases agree with TRBD2. The material sequenced was peripheral blood. CDR3 in DNA: TGTGCCAGCAGCAAAGGACTAGCGTCCAATGAGCAGTTCTTC. Residues: CASSKGLASNEQFF.